Listed here is a single TCR beta chain. Its antigen is unknown. Base-call qualities are not available, and no considerably larger clone is one nucleotide away. The method behind the library was 5' RACE. Sequencing instrument: NextSeq 500. To correct for sequencing error and PCR bias, the TCR library protocol tagged individual cDNA molecules with unique molecular identifiers. Sequencing covered both TCR alpha and beta chains, and within each sample the abundances of alpha and beta sequences were tightly co-correlated. Per the authors' processing: Decombinator V4 was used to annotate TCR sequences for V gene, J gene and CDR3. TCRs were defined as expanded if a significant change between any two time points was detected under a Poisson model with p below 0.0001. TCR abundances were normalised to the total number of TCRs sequenced per sample and were expressed as counts per million. TRAV1-2 paired with TRAJ12, TRAJ20 or TRAJ33 defined MAIT TCRs, while TRAV10 paired with TRAJ18 defined iNKT TCRs. VDJdb, accessed 1 November 2021, was searched for CMV, EBV and SARS-CoV-2 annotated TCRs, with TCRs annotated for multiple antigens excluded. TCRdb ran its own pipeline on the public reads, namely fastp trimming at Q25 and MiXCR clone calling, and kept in-frame beta chains. All rows with the same CDR3 protein become a single entry with the most common DNA and genes. The V and J calls come from TCRdb's annotation, not from the publication. The sample table shows under 60,000 distinct CDR3 sequences, and 8.5% to 10% are seen once. Roughly 4% of the sample is in the top ten clones.

Set within a cohort of healthcare workers in London, UK, this nested case-control study involved weekly PCR testing of nasopharyngeal swabs along with blood sampling. Healthcare workers were recruited between 23 and 31 March 2020, during the week of the UK lockdown, and were followed weekly for up to roughly 15 weeks. These data belong to a study of early T cells in non-severe SARS-CoV-2 infection (dated by TCRdb to the early 2020s). Context from the whole study: Bulk RNA from unsorted whole blood was used for TCR sequencing, so alpha and beta chains could not be paired. The full study reports these points: VDJdb matching was skewed toward anti-spike CD8 responses and likely underestimated virus-specific expansions by missing private and CD4 specificities.

The germline V gene (reference sequence) sets CDR1 to DFQATT and CDR2 to SNEGSKA. The CDR3 runs 16 residues from the cysteine to the phenylalanine. The retained sequence is limited to the CDR3, 48 bases, with the frame set at the first base. V lost 3 bases and J lost 1 base; the stretch between them is 17 bases long. The receptor chain draws on TRBV20-1 and TRBJ2-3; the D element might be TRBD1 or TRBD2, as each aligns at 5 bases. This clonotype was sampled from an adult who was a healthcare worker with PCR-confirmed SARS-CoV-2 infection or an uninfected control (not recorded which). Sequencing was performed on whole blood, taken at baseline. The bases are TGCAGTGCTAGGCCCCGGGGCCTTAAAGGCACAGATACGCAGTATTTT. The resulting protein is CSARPRGLKGTDTQYF.